What follows are 29 T cell receptor beta chains derived from one specimen sequenced in a study of regulatory T cells in long-lasting Graves disease. Building of the TCR beta libraries involved iRepertoire HTBI primers and Arm-PCR of CDR3 regions. TCRdb ran MiXCR on the multiplex PCR reads and lists one entry per CDR3 protein. The sample has 360,000 or so distinct CDR3 sequences; roughly 24% are singletons. Regarding time point: persistent/refractory GD, antithyroid drugs over 5 years with positive TRAb. TCR sequences were obtained from RNA taken from PBMCs. This material consisted of peripheral blood mononuclear cells (PBMCs), taken when the disease was refractory, from a patient treated with antithyroid drugs. These receptors all stem from a woman in her thirties or forties with Graves disease.

This clonotype was seen a few times. The V gene is TRBV5-5, the J gene TRBJ1-4; no firm D call. Trimming took 1 base from V and 4 from J, leaving 11 bases between them. The CDR3 runs to 15 residues. In germline, CDR1 is SGHKS, CDR2 YYEKEE (reference sequence). The CDR3 DNA reads TGTGCCAGCAGCTTGTCGCCAGGTTTTAATGAAAAACTGTTTTTT. This translates into CASSLSPGFNEKLFF.

In its sample, this clonotype was seen many times. The gene calls are TRBV2 and TRBJ2-7; no clear D gene. The germline V gene encodes CDR1 SNHLY and CDR2 FYNNEI. Trimming left V 8 bases short and J 4 bases short, with 9 bases between. This CDR3 contains 11 residues. The CDR3 sequence: CASAWGYEQYF. CDR3 DNA sequence: TGTGCCAGCGCCTGGGGATACGAGCAGTACTTC.

This clonotype was observed a handful of times. The chain couples TRBV5-1 to TRBJ1-5; D uncertain. The CDR3 runs 15 residues. Germline CDR1 SGHRS, CDR2 YFSETQ. V shed 0 bases and J shed 2 bases, with 9 bases lying between them. Written as DNA, the CDR3 is TGCGCCAGCAGCTTGGGCCCGTTAGGCAATCAGCCCCAGCATTTT. Encoded protein: CASSLGPLGNQPQHF.

This clonotype was seen many times. The chain joins TRBV28 to TRBJ2-5, with D unresolved. CDR1 is MDHEN and CDR2 is SYDVKM in the germline V gene. Trimming took off 8 bases at V and 3 bases at J, with 7 bases between the two ends. The CDR3 contains 11 residues. CDR3 sequence: CASGSEETQYF. CDR3 nucleotide sequence: TGTGCCAGCGGGTCAGAAGAGACCCAGTACTTC.

The chain couples TRBV5-5 to TRBJ2-7, with TRBD1 matching over 12 bases. The junction had 14 bases not matched to a gene; V was cut back by 4 bases and J by 3 bases. The CDR3 spans 18 residues. The germline V gene has CDR1 SGHKS and CDR2 YYEKEE (reference sequence). CDR3 coding DNA: TGTGCCAGCAGCCCGCGGGACAGGGGGCTCCTGTCGATCTACGAGCAGTACTTC. As protein: CASSPRDRGLLSIYEQYF.

This clonotype came up a few times. The chain uses TRBV20-1 and TRBJ2-7, with TRBD2 matching over 12 bases. Germline assignment: CDR1 DFQATT and CDR2 SNEGSKA (reference sequence). V lost 0 bases to trimming and J lost 5 bases; unmatched junction nucleotides: 5. This CDR3 is built from 15 residues. The CDR3 spells CSARDPLAGGHEQYF. For the CDR3, the DNA is TGCAGTGCTAGAGATCCCCTAGCGGGAGGGCACGAGCAGTACTTC.

The V call is TRBV28, the J call TRBJ1-1; maybe TRBD1 (5 bases). Germline assignment: CDR1 MDHEN and CDR2 SYDVKM. This CDR3 contains 15 residues. The V and J ends lost 1 base and 4 bases respectively, with 13 bases between them. CDR3 nucleotides: TGTGCCAGCAGTTTATCAGGGTTTTATAGCACTGAAGCTTTCTTT. Amino acid sequence: CASSLSGFYSTEAFF.

V usage is TRBV2 and J usage is TRBJ2-7; possible D gene TRBD1, 6 bases. CDR1 is SNHLY and CDR2 is FYNNEI in the germline V gene. The V and J ends lost 7 bases and 2 bases respectively, with 18 bases between them. The CDR3 spans 15 residues. DNA for the CDR3: TGTGCCAGCAACCCTCAGGGGCGCCTCACCTACGAGCAGTACTTC. This encodes CASNPQGRLTYEQYF.

In DNA, the CDR3 is TGTGCCAGCAGCCAAGCATTCGGACTAGGCGAGCAGTACTTC. Protein product: CASSQAFGLGEQYF. The chain links TRBV3-1 to TRBJ2-7, with 7 bases lining up with TRBD2. CDR3 size: 14 residues. The germline V gene has CDR1 LGHDT and CDR2 YNNKEL (reference sequence). With V trimmed by 1 base and J by 6 bases, 6 bases remained unmatched.

Note on this clonotype: This probably arose from a read error, given a far larger clone one base away. The rearrangement links TRBV6-9 to TRBJ2-5; either TRBD1 or TRBD2 may fit D (5 bases each). CDR3 length equals 16 residues. V lost 4 bases to trimming and J lost 5 bases, with 20 bases between them. Germline lookup yields CDR1 MNHGY and CDR2 SVAAGI. This CDR3 reads CASSWLASWGEETQYF. The CDR3 nucleotides are TGTGCCAGCAGTTGGTTAGCGTCATGGGGCGAGGAGACCCAGTACTTC.

This clonotype was recorded a few times. Because the CDR3 is missing its conserved closing phenylalanine or tryptophan, this is likely a read error. It is unclear where the CDR3 begins or ends on the DNA, so no DNA is shown, and the CDR3 is as TCRdb lists it. The V call is TRBV5-1, the J call TRBJ2-7; TRBD1, the table's D call, lacks a check against the DNA. Germline CDR1 is SGHRS and CDR2 is YFSETQ. The CDR3 is 10 residues long, counting both termini. CDR3 loop: CASSGRTGRD.

This clonotype showed up many times. The chain has TRBV2 and TRBJ2-7, with D perhaps matching TRBD2 (6 bases). With 10 bases removed from V and 1 base from J, the gap between germline ends came to 8 bases. This CDR3 comprises 11 residues. Per the germline V gene, CDR1 is SNHLY and CDR2 is FYNNEI. The CDR3 nucleotides read TGTGCCACTCGGGAGTCCTACGAGCAGTACTTC. Encoded protein: CATRESYEQYF.

Many counts were recorded for this clonotype. This rearrangement joins TRBV2 to TRBJ1-6; perhaps TRBD1 as D (6 bases). Trimming removed 6 bases at V and 3 bases at J, with 12 bases between. The CDR3 sequence is 15 residues long. CDR1 and CDR2 (germline): SNHLY, FYNNEI. In nucleotides, the CDR3 is TGTGCCAGCAGGCAACAGGGTTACTATAATTCACCCCTCCACTTT. Its translation: CASRQQGYYNSPLHF.

The chain links TRBV19 to TRBJ2-5; D is unresolved. The V end was cut by 5 bases, the J end by 6 bases, with 13 bases between. CDR3 length equals 13 residues. CDR1 is LNHDA and CDR2 is SQIVND in the germline V gene (reference sequence). The CDR3 DNA reads TGTGCCAGTAGTCCCACGTTAGCCAAGACCCAGTACTTC. Translating gives CASSPTLAKTQYF.

This clonotype was observed many times. The rearrangement uses TRBV5-1 and TRBJ2-7; tentative D call: TRBD1 (5 bases). There are 14 residues in the CDR3. Germline CDR1 is SGHRS and CDR2 is YFSETQ. Trimming left V 4 bases short and J 1 base short, with 12 bases between. Written as DNA, the CDR3 is TGCGCCAGCAGCCCTCTGCAGGGATCCTACGAGCAGTACTTC. Its translation is CASSPLQGSYEQYF. The whole variable domain, filled in from reference TRBV5-1 and TRBJ2-7, reads KAGVTQTPRYLIKTRGQQVTLSCSPISGHRSVSWYQQTPGQGLQFLFEYFSETQRNKGNFPGRFSGRQFSNSRSEMNVSTLELGDSALYLCASSPLQGSYEQYFGPGTRLTVT.

This chain joins TRBV19 and TRBJ1-1; D call uncertain. V was clipped by 3 bases and J by 11 bases, with 19 bases between them. CDR3 length: 14 amino acids. CDR1 and CDR2 from the germline V gene are LNHDA and SQIVND (reference sequence). CDR3 residues: CASSIDYYGLSAFF. The CDR3 bases are TGTGCCAGTAGTATTGATTATTACGGCCTTTCGGCTTTCTTT.

The sample holds many counts of this clonotype. The chain has TRBV5-5 and TRBJ2-5, with a tentative D call TRBD2 (5 bases). Trimming left V 2 bases short and J 5 bases short, with 10 bases between. Germline V gene lookup returns CDR1 SGHKS and CDR2 YYEKEE (reference sequence). There are 13 residues in the CDR3. CDR3 DNA sequence: TGTGCCAGCAGCTTTTCGGCTAGCGAGACCCAGTACTTC. Translation gives CASSFSASETQYF.

This clonotype was counted a few times. The chain uses TRBV6-2 or TRBV6-3 and TRBJ2-1, with TRBD1 identical over 7 bases. This CDR3 spans 19 amino acids. Germline V gene data show CDR1 as MNHEY and CDR2 as SVGEGT. J gave up 2 bases and V 0 bases, and 13 bases lay outside the gene matches. The CDR3 nucleotides read TGTGCCAGCAGTTACTCGTCCTTCTACGAGCAGGGGGCCTACAATGAGCAGTTCTTC. Translating it yields CASSYSSFYEQGAYNEQFF.

This clonotype appeared a few times. V is TRBV7-3 and J is TRBJ2-5; D unclear. V lost 5 bases, J lost 5 bases, and 18 bases lay in between. The CDR3 sequence is 15 residues long. Germline loops: CDR1 SGHTA, CDR2 FQGTGA. Written as DNA, the CDR3 is TGTGCCAGCAGCGAACAAAACCAGACGGCCGAGACCCAGTACTTC. Translated: CASSEQNQTAETQYF.

The chain carries TRBV14 and TRBJ2-5, with D hard to call. The germline CDR1 and CDR2 sequences are SGHDN and FVKESK. Trimming stripped 0 bases from V and 3 bases from J, with 11 bases between. The CDR3 is 15 residues long. In DNA, the CDR3 is TGTGCCAGCAGCCAAGATTTGAGGAACAAAGAGACCCAGTACTTC. Its translation: CASSQDLRNKETQYF.

This clonotype was counted many times. CDR3 coding DNA: TGTGCCAGTAACCGGGCCTCCTTCAGCGAGCAGTACTTC. Its protein product is CASNRASFSEQYF. This chain connects TRBV28 to TRBJ2-7; D is uncertain. V was pared by 9 bases and J by 6 bases, with 18 bases between. Germline V gives CDR1 MDHEN, CDR2 SYDVKM. This CDR3 contains 13 residues.

This clonotype occurred many times. The chain employs TRBV30 and TRBJ1-4, with a tentative D call TRBD1 (6 bases). Trimming stripped 4 bases from V and 5 bases from J, with 11 bases between. This CDR3 has 13 residues. Per the germline V gene, CDR1 is GTSNPN and CDR2 is SVGIG (reference sequence). The DNA for the CDR3 is TGTGCCTGGACCCCGGGACAAAATGAAAAACTGTTTTTT. This translates into CAWTPGQNEKLFF.

This clonotype was observed many times. This chain uses TRBV27 with TRBJ1-5; 7 bases fit TRBD1. Trimming at V came to 8 bases and at J to 7 bases, leaving 5 bases not matched to a gene. This CDR3 contains 12 residues. In germline, CDR1 is MNHEY, CDR2 SMNVEV (reference sequence). The CDR3 nucleotides are TGTGCCAGCGGGACAGCCGACCAGCCCCAGCATTTT. Amino acid sequence: CASGTADQPQHF.

This sequence joins TRBV6-2 or TRBV6-3 and TRBJ1-3, with TRBD1 as a possible D gene (6 bases). The CDR3 sequence is 16 residues long. The germline gives CDR1 MNHEY, CDR2 SVGEGT. V lost 4 bases and J lost 7, with 20 bases in between. The CDR3 reads CASSSEISGVRNTIYF. Written as DNA, the CDR3 is TGTGCCAGCAGTTCCGAAATCTCAGGGGTGAGGAACACCATATATTTT.

This clonotype was found many times. The rearrangement links TRBV12-3 or TRBV12-4 to TRBJ1-3; 10 positions agree with TRBD1. Trimming took 6 bases from V and 2 from J; bases not matched to a gene: 4. This CDR3 region has 15 residues. The CDR3 bases are TGTGCCAGCAGCGGGACAGGGGAACCTGGAAACACCATATATTTT. As protein: CASSGTGEPGNTIYF.

This clonotype was picked up many times. The chain links TRBV28 to TRBJ1-5, with 7 bases identical to TRBD1. With 5 bases clipped from V and 6 bases from J, the junction kept 10 bases outside the gene matches. The CDR3 covers 15 residues. The germline V gene has CDR1 MDHEN and CDR2 SYDVKM. The CDR3 region has the DNA TGTGCCAGCAGTGGAACAGGGGTCGGGAGTCAGCCCCAGCATTTT. Its protein is CASSGTGVGSQPQHF.

This clonotype was seen many times. The J gene is TRBJ2-7, the V gene TRBV20-1; 7 bases agree with TRBD1. The CDR3 length is 14 residues. In germline, CDR1 is DFQATT, CDR2 SNEGSKA (reference sequence). Losses at the gene ends were 5 bases for V and 6 bases for J; bases not matched to a gene: 13. The CDR3 loop is CSAVKNRGRGEQYF. CDR3 nucleotides: TGCAGTGCTGTTAAGAACAGGGGCCGGGGCGAGCAGTACTTC.

This chain links TRBV6-2 or TRBV6-3 with TRBJ2-2; 9 bases line up with TRBD2. The CDR3 is 16 amino acids. Germline trimming cut 6 bases from V and 5 bases from J; bases unmatched to any gene: 10. In germline, CDR1 is MNHEY, CDR2 SVGEGT. The CDR3 here is CASRRREGPRTGELFF. The CDR3, as DNA: TGTGCCAGCAGAAGGCGGGAGGGCCCGCGGACCGGGGAGCTGTTTTTT.

This clonotype was detected ten times or more. This chain connects TRBV7-9 to TRBJ2-6; D is ambiguous. The V and J ends lost 5 bases and 1 base respectively, with 12 bases between them. CDR1 is SEHNR and CDR2 is FQNEAQ in the germline V gene (reference sequence). This CDR3 is 16 amino acids long. The DNA of the CDR3 is TGTGCCAGCAGCCAGACGAAGGTGTCTGGGGCCAACGTCCTGACTTTC. Its translation is CASSQTKVSGANVLTF.